These T cell receptor beta chains were read from a single sample in a study of blood T cells in healthy people across ages. TCRdb processed the 5' RACE reads anew with MiXCR; each CDR3 protein has one entry. The data contain fewer than 800,000 distinct CDR3 sequences, roughly 21% of them seen just once; the ten biggest clones take up roughly 3.7%. The sample was blood. Receptors originate from an older man in good health. The CDR3 runs from the conserved cysteine through the conserved F or W.

v_gene: TRBV20-1; j_gene: TRBJ2-3; CDR3aa: CSARPTSLPDTQYF
v_gene: TRBV30; j_gene: TRBJ2-2; CDR3aa: CAWSLGSGTGELFF
v_gene: TRBV5-1; j_gene: TRBJ2-3; CDR3aa: CASSPLDGGDTQYF
v_gene: TRBV12-3/TRBV12-4; j_gene: TRBJ1-1; CDR3aa: CASSPGQGAGAFF
v_gene: TRBV6-5; j_gene: NA; CDR3aa: CASSNRDRGAASYYEQYF
v_gene: TRBV6-5; j_gene: TRBJ2-7; CDR3aa: CASRYGQSYEQYF
v_gene: TRBV5-1; j_gene: TRBJ2-3; CDR3aa: CASSSGTSAYTDTQYF
v_gene: TRBV5-1; j_gene: TRBJ2-7; CDR3aa: CASSLREGGEQYF
v_gene: TRBV4-2; j_gene: TRBJ2-1; CDR3aa: CASSQDLVGTGGKNEQFF
v_gene: TRBV6-2/TRBV6-3; j_gene: TRBJ2-7; CDR3aa: CASSPQTIADRSYEQYF
v_gene: TRBV6-1; j_gene: TRBJ2-4; CDR3aa: CASSEFVAGGVKNIQYF
v_gene: TRBV5-1; j_gene: NA; CDR3aa: CASSKGAGGSEQYF
v_gene: TRBV5-1; j_gene: TRBJ2-3; CDR3aa: CASSLEGSRGTDTQYF
v_gene: TRBV4-1; j_gene: TRBJ2-3; CDR3aa: CASSQDAGDTQYF
v_gene: TRBV12-3/TRBV12-4; j_gene: TRBJ1-2; CDR3aa: CASSLTGLNGNYGYTF
v_gene: TRBV7-8; j_gene: TRBJ1-4; CDR3aa: CASRFGGVAGSELFF
v_gene: TRBV25-1; j_gene: TRBJ1-2; CDR3aa: CASSEVGRHYGYTF
v_gene: TRBV7-2; j_gene: TRBJ2-7; CDR3aa: CASSLQPGSSYEQYF
v_gene: TRBV14; j_gene: TRBJ2-7; CDR3aa: CASSHGEGFDYEQYF
v_gene: TRBV10-3; j_gene: TRBJ1-4; CDR3aa: CAISENRATNEKLFF
v_gene: TRBV5-1; j_gene: TRBJ2-5; CDR3aa: CASSEQAMQETQYF
v_gene: TRBV7-2; j_gene: NA; CDR3aa: CASSLRGQTNYEQYF
v_gene: TRBV10-3; j_gene: TRBJ2-2; CDR3aa: CATADRDSANTGELFF
v_gene: TRBV10-3; j_gene: TRBJ2-1; CDR3aa: CAIKTGGPYNEQFF
v_gene: TRBV7-9; j_gene: TRBJ1-4; CDR3aa: CASSPQVGNEKLFF
v_gene: TRBV19; j_gene: TRBJ1-1; CDR3aa: CASRDRDGNTEAFF
v_gene: TRBV6-5; j_gene: TRBJ1-1; CDR3aa: CASSYFRSNTEAFF
v_gene: TRBV7-9; j_gene: TRBJ1-2; CDR3aa: CASSVAPHQNDGYTF
v_gene: TRBV7-9; j_gene: TRBJ2-1; CDR3aa: CASSLSGLAEFF
v_gene: TRBV6-2/TRBV6-3; j_gene: TRBJ2-7; CDR3aa: CASSGQGFSYEQYF
v_gene: TRBV29-1; j_gene: TRBJ2-7; CDR3aa: CSVSTGVYEQYF
v_gene: TRBV5-5; j_gene: TRBJ2-3; CDR3aa: CASKAEFSTDTQYF
v_gene: TRBV25-1; j_gene: TRBJ2-1; CDR3aa: CASSGPPPTANEQFF
v_gene: TRBV7-8; j_gene: TRBJ2-2; CDR3aa: CASSYRYPNTGELFF
v_gene: TRBV3-1; j_gene: TRBJ2-2; CDR3aa: CASSQTRTGELFF
v_gene: TRBV25-1; j_gene: TRBJ2-5; CDR3aa: CASSESLDRAGETQYF
v_gene: TRBV5-6; j_gene: TRBJ1-1; CDR3aa: CASSYGGGINTEAFF
v_gene: TRBV7-2; j_gene: TRBJ2-7; CDR3aa: CASSAGVLFYEQYF
v_gene: TRBV24-1; j_gene: TRBJ2-6; CDR3aa: CATSDVYGANVLTF
v_gene: TRBV6-2/TRBV6-3; j_gene: TRBJ2-7; CDR3aa: CASSSGPTIDYEQYF
v_gene: TRBV11-2; j_gene: TRBJ2-1; CDR3aa: CASSSTPTSGVYNEQFF
v_gene: TRBV18; j_gene: TRBJ2-7; CDR3aa: CASSQQAGVSEQYF
v_gene: TRBV6-5; j_gene: TRBJ1-3; CDR3aa: CASTTSLSGNTIYF
v_gene: TRBV5-5; j_gene: TRBJ2-7; CDR3aa: CASSLPLTSGRVEQYF
v_gene: TRBV19; j_gene: TRBJ2-6; CDR3aa: CASQITGNSGADVLTF
v_gene: TRBV3-1; j_gene: TRBJ2-3; CDR3aa: CASSPTVKDTQYF
v_gene: TRBV5-4; j_gene: NA; CDR3aa: CASSPWSRGSSNEQFF
v_gene: TRBV7-9; j_gene: TRBJ1-4; CDR3aa: CASRPATGANEKLFF
v_gene: TRBV19; j_gene: TRBJ1-1; CDR3aa: CASSNSWGGTEAFF
v_gene: TRBV13; j_gene: TRBJ2-4; CDR3aa: CASSFLASGIFYF
v_gene: TRBV7-3; j_gene: TRBJ2-3; CDR3aa: CASSSLGQALGTDTQYF
v_gene: TRBV28; j_gene: NA; CDR3aa: CASQHRGREVVNEQFF